This T cell receptor (beta chain) was identified in a study of blood T cell repertoires in COVID-19. Across the whole study: Sample material is recorded as cDNA or gDNA derived from T cells, B-cell-depleted T cells, or PBMCs.

This CDR3 has 13 residues. V lost 1 base and J lost 8, with 8 bases in between. CDR1 and CDR2 (germline): SGHNT, YENEEA. In the study's own analysis: How many nucleated cells were present was estimated from reference gene primer amplification. The method was immunoSEQ multiplex PCR; TCRdb's version includes in-frame clones alone and lacks a portion of them. The V and J calls and clone size come from that table; D and trimming were worked out from the DNA. Counted here are 85,000 to 110,000 clones, approximately 86% occurring once; the ten biggest clones make up about 3%. The TCR was taken from a human donor in a cohort sampled during active COVID-19. The sample taken for sequencing was peripheral blood. The V gene is TRBV11-3, the J gene TRBJ2-2; D not certain. The CDR3 is CASSLAVRGELFF. The CDR3 DNA sequence: TGTGCCAGCAGCTTAGCGGTTCGGGGGGAGCTGTTTTTT. Full variable domain (remainder filled in from reference TRBV11-3 and TRBJ2-2): EAGVVQSPRYKIIEKKQPVAFWCNPISGHNTLYWYLQNLGQGPELLIRYENEEAVDDSQLPKDRFSAERLKGVDSTLKIQPAELGDSAVYLCASSLAVRGELFFGEGSRLTVL.